A single sample is the source of the 11 T cell receptor beta chains below, sequenced in a study of CD8 T cells in ankylosing spondylitis. Using its own MiXCR run on the 5' RACE reads, TCRdb lists one record per CDR3 protein. Among approximately 290,000 distinct CDR3 sequences, less than 25% were seen once, and the ten largest hold approximately 3.7%. Specimen: blood, either unsorted or a sorted T cell fraction (not recorded which). The origin of the receptors is a female donor with ankylosing spondylitis or in good health (not recorded which).

V is TRBV6-2 or TRBV6-3 and J is TRBJ2-2; D is unclear. CDR1 and CDR2 from the germline V gene are MNHEY and SVGEGT. This CDR3 spans 13 amino acids. V lost 6 bases, J lost 4 bases, and 9 bases lay in between. The CDR3 region is CASRGPATGELFF. In nucleotides, the CDR3 is TGTGCCAGCAGAGGGCCGGCCACCGGGGAGCTGTTTTTT.

V is TRBV27 and J is TRBJ2-5; D assignment may be TRBD1 or TRBD2 (6 bases each). The CDR3 has 15 amino acids. CDR1 MNHEY and CDR2 SMNVEV come from the germline V gene (reference sequence). Trimming left V 5 bases short and J 4 bases short, with 17 bases between. CDR3 sequence reads: CASSLTGTPRETQYF. In DNA form, the CDR3 reads TGTGCCAGCAGTCTCACAGGGACTCCAAGAGAGACCCAGTACTTC.

This chain joins TRBV28 and TRBJ1-1, with 7 nucleotides matching TRBD1. CDR3 length equals 13 residues. Germline loops: CDR1 MDHEN, CDR2 SYDVKM. The ends lost 3 bases at V and 11 bases at J; junction bases unmatched: 9. The CDR3 sequence is CASSLRGLRWAFF. The DNA of the CDR3 is TGTGCCAGCAGTTTGAGGGGGCTCAGGTGGGCTTTCTTT. The entire variable domain, with the rest obtained from reference TRBV28 and TRBJ1-1, is as follows: DVKVTQSSRYLVKRTGEKVFLECVQDMDHENMFWYRQDPGLGLRLIYFSYDVKMKEKGDIPEGYSVSREKKERFSLILESASTNQTSMYLCASSLRGLRWAFFGQGTRLTVV.

This clonotype showed up many times. The rearrangement joins TRBV20-1 to TRBJ2-1; 10 nucleotides align to TRBD2. The junction had 10 bases not matched to a gene; V was cut back by 0 bases and J by 8 bases. This CDR3 contains 16 residues. Germline CDR1 reads DFQATT; CDR2 reads SNEGSKA (reference sequence). The CDR3 DNA sequence: TGCAGTGCTAGAGATTGGGCTAGCGGGAGATTAGATGAGCAGTTCTTC. Its translation: CSARDWASGRLDEQFF.

This chain joins TRBV6-2 or TRBV6-3 and TRBJ2-7; D unresolved. V shed 10 bases and J shed 0 bases, with 10 bases lying between them. The CDR3 extends over 12 amino acids. Germline V gives CDR1 MNHEY, CDR2 SVGEGT. The CDR3 here is CATGRSSYEQYF. The CDR3 DNA reads as TGTGCCACCGGTAGGAGCTCCTACGAGCAGTACTTC.

The J gene is TRBJ1-5, the V gene TRBV18, with D uncertain. The V end lost 4 bases, the J end lost 3 bases, and 13 bases lay between the germline ends. The germline V gene encodes CDR1 KGHSH and CDR2 LQKENI. The CDR3 extends over 15 amino acids. The CDR3 DNA sequence: TGTGCCAGCTCACTTGAAGGCCAGGTCAATCAGCCCCAGCATTTT. Translation: CASSLEGQVNQPQHF.

This clonotype was recorded many times. Written as DNA, the CDR3 is TGTGCCAGCAGGAGGGAGGAGACCCAGTACTTC. Translation: CASRREETQYF. The V call is TRBV6-2 or TRBV6-3, the J call TRBJ2-5; weak D call: TRBD2 (5 bases). The CDR3 loop spans 11 amino acids. Trimming stripped 6 bases from V and 5 bases from J, with 7 bases between. Germline V gene data show CDR1 as MNHEY and CDR2 as SVGEGT.

There are many counts of this clonotype. This chain joins TRBV10-3 and TRBJ2-3, with D unclear. The CDR3 runs to 14 residues. Trimming shortened V by 0 bases and J by 3 bases, and 7 bases separated the two germline ends. CDR1 and CDR2 from the germline V gene are ENHRY and SYGVKD. The CDR3 loop reads CAISESRRTDTQYF. In DNA, the CDR3 is TGTGCCATCAGTGAGTCGCGTAGGACAGATACGCAGTATTTT.

The gene calls are TRBV12-3 or TRBV12-4 and TRBJ2-1, with TRBD1 matching over 10 bases. The V gene end was trimmed by 6 bases and the J gene end by 7 bases; junction bases not matched to a gene: 12. There are 16 residues in the CDR3. CDR3 loop: CASSQTRQGARNEQFF. The CDR3 region has the DNA TGTGCCAGCAGCCAGACCAGACAGGGGGCGAGAAATGAGCAGTTCTTC.

The CDR3 is CSAILAGGPMVGEQYF. CDR3 sequence (DNA): TGCAGTGCTATCTTAGCGGGAGGGCCGATGGTTGGCGAGCAGTACTTC. The gene calls are TRBV20-1 and TRBJ2-7; 11 bases match TRBD2. The CDR3 spans 16 residues. CDR1 is DFQATT, CDR2 SNEGSKA, per germline (reference sequence). The V segment lost 4 bases and the J segment 6 bases; nucleotides outside the gene matches: 14.

This clonotype has at least ten counts. The CDR3 DNA reads as TGTGCCAGCAGCCCGACCAGGGCGGCCTACGAGCAGTACTTC. Protein: CASSPTRAAYEQYF. The gene calls are TRBV7-8 and TRBJ2-7; tentatively, D is TRBD1 (5 bases). Deletions cut 5 bases from V and 2 bases from J, with 13 bases between. This CDR3 contains 14 residues. The germline V gene encodes CDR1 SGHVS and CDR2 FQNEAQ. Full variable domain (rest looked up from reference TRBV7-8 and TRBJ2-7): GAGVSQSPRYKVAKRGQDVALRCDPISGHVSLFWYQQALGQGPEFLTYFQNEAQLDKSGLPSDRFFAERPEGSVSTLKIQRTQQEDSAVYLCASSPTRAAYEQYFGPGTRLTVT.